One and the same sample provided the 9 T cell receptor beta chains below, sequenced in a study of cytomegalovirus exposure and HLA in healthy donors. The PCR used 60 Vbeta and 13 Jbeta primers. Profiled with immunoSEQ multiplex PCR; TCRdb holds only in-frame clones, not every one. The profile covers 130,000 or so clones, with 84% appearing a single time and around 3% taken by the ten largest. The specimen sequenced was PBMCs. These receptors were obtained from a woman between 18 and 29 years old in good health and CMV-seropositive.

V and J are TRBV7-6 and TRBJ1-1; 8 nucleotides align to TRBD1. Germline V gives CDR1 SGHVS, CDR2 FNYEAQ. CDR3 length equals 14 residues. V dropped 2 bases and J dropped 8; count of bases not matched to a gene: 7. CDR3: CASSLTHRGAEAFF. The CDR3 nucleotides read TGTGCCAGCAGCTTAACTCACAGGGGGGCGGAAGCTTTCTTT.

The chain carries TRBV19 and TRBJ2-1; 8 positions match TRBD2. This CDR3 has 12 residues. Germline V CDR1 and CDR2: LNHDA, SQIVND (reference sequence). The ends lost 10 bases at V and 5 bases at J; junction bases unmatched: 4. The CDR3 DNA follows: TGTGCCACCACGGGGGGGAACAATGAGCAGTTCTTC. It encodes CATTGGNNEQFF.

CDR3: CATSRDREAGYEQYF. In DNA form, the CDR3 reads TGTGCCACCAGCAGAGACAGGGAGGCAGGTTACGAGCAGTACTTC. The V and J genes are TRBV15 and TRBJ2-7, with TRBD2 as a possible D gene (6 bases). Germline V CDR1 and CDR2: LNHNV, YYDKDF (reference sequence). This CDR3 contains 15 residues. V was shortened by 0 bases and J by 4 bases, with 13 bases between the two germline ends.

This rearrangement joins TRBV7-3 to TRBJ2-5, with 8 bases identical to TRBD2. Germline assignment: CDR1 SGHTA and CDR2 FQGTGA. CDR3 length equals 19 residues. V lost 2 bases and J lost 5; bases outside the gene matches: 19. The CDR3 DNA is TGTGCCAGCAGCTTAGGACCTTGGGGTCATAGCGGGGAAGATGAGACCCAGTACTTC. The encoded protein is CASSLGPWGHSGEDETQYF.

V and J are TRBV6-1 and TRBJ2-1, with 7 bases fitting TRBD1. The CDR3 is made up of 16 amino acids. Trimming removed 2 bases from V and 0 bases from J; junction bases left unmatched: 4. The V gene's germline CDR1 is MNHNS and CDR2 SASEGT. Here the CDR3 DNA reads TGTGCCAGCAGTGAAAAGGGGGCACTCTCCTACAATGAGCAGTTCTTC. Its protein is CASSEKGALSYNEQFF.

The chain recombines TRBV5-1 with TRBJ2-5; 10 nucleotides agree with TRBD1. The J call may be mistaken, given a closer DNA end match to TRBJ2-7. This CDR3 spans 14 amino acids. Germline CDR1 SGHRS, CDR2 YFSETQ. CDR3 nucleotides: TGCGCCAGCAGCCCGGGACAGGGGCTTCTCGAGCAGTACTTC. It translates to CASSPGQGLLEQYF.

The chain employs TRBV7-2 and TRBJ1-3; possible D gene TRBD1, 5 bases. This CDR3 contains 16 residues. Germline V gene lookup returns CDR1 SGHTA and CDR2 FQGNSA. Trimming stripped 4 bases from V and 1 base from J, with 14 bases between. CDR3 DNA sequence: TGTGCCAGCAGCTCGACAACGACAGCATCTGGAAACACCATATATTTT. It encodes CASSSTTTASGNTIYF.

This chain joins TRBV5-5 and TRBJ2-5; weak D call: TRBD1 (5 bases). CDR3 length: 14 residues. The germline V gene has CDR1 SGHKS and CDR2 YYEKEE (reference sequence). V lost 4 bases to trimming and J lost 5 bases, with 15 bases between them. CDR3 sequence reads: CASSPTTVGETQYF. CDR3 coding DNA: TGTGCCAGCAGCCCGACGACAGTCGGGGAGACCCAGTACTTC.

CDR3 in amino acids: CASSQYRGPNYGYTF. The CDR3 DNA follows: TGCGCCAGCAGCCAATATAGAGGGCCTAACTATGGCTACACCTTC. The rearrangement links TRBV4-1 to TRBJ1-2; D uncertain. This CDR3 has 15 amino acids. The V gene lost 2 bases and the J gene lost 0 bases, with 10 bases spanning the gap. Germline V gene sequence: CDR1 MGHRA, CDR2 YSYEKL.